This T cell receptor beta chain came from a study of T cells in women clearing cervical HPV infection. About this clone: The read terminates 3 residues before the CDR3 end, so the remaining end is supplied by the germline J gene.

The repertoire was sequenced with immunoSEQ multiplex PCR; TCRdb's copy has only in-frame clones and lacks some. The listing records about 30,000 clones. The CDR3 loop spans 14 amino acids. Germline V gene data show CDR1 as SGHAT and CDR2 as FQNNGV. V was pared by 5 bases and J by 4 bases, with 7 bases of the junction left unmatched. The V gene is TRBV11-2, the J gene TRBJ1-1; 7 bases match TRBD1. Sequenced material: blood buffy coat. The sequence was collected from a woman aged 18-70 years with a cervical HPV16 infection that either progressed to CIN3+ or cleared (not recorded which). CDR3: CASSPRAGGTEAFF. The sequenced part of the CDR3 DNA is TGTGCCAGCAGCCCCCGCGCAGGGGGCACTGAA. Supplemented by reference TRBV11-2 and TRBJ1-1, the full variable domain reads EAGVAQSPRYKIIEKRQSVAFWCNPISGHATLYWYQQILGQGPKLLIQFQNNGVVDDSQLPKDRFSAERLKGVDSTLKIQPAKLEDSAVYLCASSPRAGGTEAFFGQGTRLTVV.